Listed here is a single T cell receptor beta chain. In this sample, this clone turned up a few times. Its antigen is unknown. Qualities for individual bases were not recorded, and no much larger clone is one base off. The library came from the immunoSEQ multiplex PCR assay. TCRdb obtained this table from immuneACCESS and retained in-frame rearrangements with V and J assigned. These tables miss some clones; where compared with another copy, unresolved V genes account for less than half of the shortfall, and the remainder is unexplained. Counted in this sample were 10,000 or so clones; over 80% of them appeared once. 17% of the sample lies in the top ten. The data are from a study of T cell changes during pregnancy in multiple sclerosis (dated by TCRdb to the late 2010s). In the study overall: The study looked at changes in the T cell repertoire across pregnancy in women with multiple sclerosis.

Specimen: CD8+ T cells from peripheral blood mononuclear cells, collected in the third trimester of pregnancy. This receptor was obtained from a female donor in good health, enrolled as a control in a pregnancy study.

CDR3 region: CASSQFLAGGLSDEQFF. The DNA sequence is as follows: TGCGCCAGCAGTCAATTCCTCGCGGGAGGGCTCTCGGATGAGCAGTTCTTC. This receptor chain uses TRBV23-1 and TRBJ2-1, with 9 bases matching TRBD2. TRBV23-1 is an open reading frame whose function is uncertain. The germline V end is reduced by 1 base and the J end by 8 bases; junction bases left unmatched: 12. Its CDR3 holds 17 amino acids, cysteine through phenylalanine. Left in the record is the CDR3 DNA by itself, 51 bases read in frame from the first base.